This T cell receptor (beta chain) was identified in a study of blood T cell repertoires in COVID-19. Study at large: PBMCs, B-cell-depleted T cells, or T cells were the source of the cDNA or gDNA that made up the material.

Trimming removed 5 bases from V and 9 bases from J, with 13 bases in between. This CDR3 spans 12 amino acids. Germline loops: CDR1 MNHEY, CDR2 SVGAGI. Authors' methods: Amplifying reference gene primers gave estimates of nucleated cell counts. Repertoires were generated with immunoSEQ multiplex PCR, while TCRdb's copy carries only in-frame clones and drops some. V and J calls and clone size are those listed in that table; D and trimming were worked out from the DNA. The sample consists of around 88,000 clones, 81% of them appearing once. The chain couples TRBV6-5 to TRBJ2-5; possibly TRBD1 for D (8 bases). The source is an elderly woman with acute or convalescent COVID-19. The sequenced sample was peripheral blood. The CDR3 loop reads CASSRQGRAQYF. DNA for the CDR3: TGTGCCAGCAGTAGACAGGGGAGGGCCCAGTACTTC.